One T cell receptor (beta chain) is described in this entry. The antigen is not known. This entry comes from a study of T-cell reconstitution after alpha-beta-depleted transplantation in children. Molecular barcoding with unique molecular identifiers was used for the TCRbeta library. TCRdb re-called the PCR reads with MiXCR, one entry per CDR3 protein. Among a few hundred thousand distinct CDR3 sequences listed, 13% were seen once. The CDR3 has 13 residues. Germline loops: CDR1 KGHDR, CDR2 SFDVKD. The V end lost 5 bases, the J end lost 0 bases, and 7 bases lay between the germline ends. Whole-study findings and limits: Surviving recipient T cells and thymic progenitors accounted for the high day-60 TCRbeta diversity observed in some patients.

This chain uses TRBV24-1 with TRBJ2-7; possibly TRBD2 for D (5 bases). Sample: PBMCs, mostly from graft donor cells, taken 360 days after TCRalphabeta/CD19-depleted stem cell transplant. This TCR was recovered from a male patient between 5 and 17 years old who had a stem cell transplant for acute myeloid leukemia, so the T cells may come from the graft donor. This CDR3 is CATSGGSSYEQYF. The CDR3 bases are TGTGCCACCAGTGGAGGGAGCTCCTACGAGCAGTACTTC.